This T cell receptor (beta chain) was captured in a study of preoperative IRX-2 immunotherapy in early breast cancer. Clones were read by immunoSEQ multiplex PCR, and TCRdb kept only the in-frame ones, dropping some. The sample consists of a few thousand clones, approximately 80% of them appearing once. Documented treatment: preoperative locoregional IRX-2 cytokine immunotherapy. Samples came from a phase Ib trial of preoperative locoregional IRX-2 cytokine immunotherapy. CDR3 length: 14 residues. Trimming took off 4 bases at V and 0 bases at J, with 9 bases between the two ends. Germline V gene lookup returns CDR1 SGHDN and CDR2 FVKESK.

This specimen was tumor tissue, taken before IRX-2 immunotherapy. This TCR derives from a human donor with breast cancer. The chain carries TRBV14 and TRBJ1-2; no definite D call. The chain's CDR3 is CASSPRRANYGYTF. The CDR3 DNA sequence: TGTGCCAGCAGCCCGAGGAGAGCTAACTATGGCTACACCTTC.